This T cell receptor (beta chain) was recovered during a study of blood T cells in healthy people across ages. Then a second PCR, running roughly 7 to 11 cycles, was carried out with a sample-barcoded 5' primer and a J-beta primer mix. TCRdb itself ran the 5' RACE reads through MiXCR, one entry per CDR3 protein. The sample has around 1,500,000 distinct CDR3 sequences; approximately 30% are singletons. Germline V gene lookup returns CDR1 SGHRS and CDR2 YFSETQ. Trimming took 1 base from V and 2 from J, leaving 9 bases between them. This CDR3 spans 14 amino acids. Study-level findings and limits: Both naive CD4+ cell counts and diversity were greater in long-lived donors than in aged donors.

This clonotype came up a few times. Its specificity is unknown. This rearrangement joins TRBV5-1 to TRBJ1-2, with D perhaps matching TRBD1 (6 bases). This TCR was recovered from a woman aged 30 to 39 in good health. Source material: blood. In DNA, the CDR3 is TGCGCCAGCAGCTTGCAGGGGTCAAACTATGGCTACACCTTC. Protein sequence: CASSLQGSNYGYTF.